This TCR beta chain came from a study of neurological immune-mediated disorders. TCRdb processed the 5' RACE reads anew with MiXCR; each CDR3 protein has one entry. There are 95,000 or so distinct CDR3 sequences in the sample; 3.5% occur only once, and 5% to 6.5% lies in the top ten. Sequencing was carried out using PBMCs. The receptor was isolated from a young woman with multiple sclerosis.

The CDR3 sequence: CASSQDLSGTDTQYF. The CDR3 DNA follows: TGCGCCAGCAGCCAAGATCTCAGCGGCACAGATACGCAGTATTTT. The gene calls are TRBV4-3 and TRBJ2-3; D remains unclear. The CDR3 has 15 residues. V lost 0 bases to trimming and J lost 1 base, with 8 bases between them. Germline CDR1 and CDR2: LGHNA and YSLEER.